This record looks at one TCR beta chain sequence and its context. This same CDR3 is encoded by further DNA sequences in the sample. CDR3 length: 14 residues. In germline, CDR1 is KGHSH, CDR2 LQKENI. V was clipped by 3 bases and J by 2 bases, with 7 bases between them. These data belong to a study of blood T cell repertoires in COVID-19. Method: immunoSEQ multiplex PCR; TCRdb's copy keeps in-frame clones and lacks some. The repertoire holds about 130,000 clones, with roughly 80% as singletons. The rearrangement links TRBV18 to TRBJ2-2; the D gene is possibly TRBD1 (5 bases). This receptor was identified in a man aged 25-45 years who had recovered from COVID-19. The sequenced material came from PBMCs or T cells enriched from blood (not recorded which). CDR3 amino acids: CASSPGQNTGELFF. The CDR3, as DNA: TGTGCCAGCTCACCTGGACAAAACACCGGGGAGCTGTTTTTT.